Listed below are T cell receptor beta chains from one sample, sequenced in a study of spatial heterogeneity in lung cancer. A single record per CDR3 protein comes from TCRdb applying MiXCR to the 5' RACE reads. This sample carries 8,000 or so distinct CDR3 sequences, roughly 6.4% of them seen once, and the ten largest clones take around 9.4%. This specimen consisted of lung tumor tissue, obtained at surgery. These receptors originate from a male donor with early-stage non-small cell lung cancer. CDR3s include the opening cysteine and the closing phenylalanine or tryptophan. D genes are given only for firm matches. Expanded clones get a size class; other rows say once, few or many, or leave the size out.

TRBJ1-6 | - | TRBV7-8 | many | TGTGCCAGCAGCCGGACTGCGGACGGAATCAATTCACCCCTCCACTTT | CASSRTADGINSPLHF
TRBJ1-6 | - | TRBV9 | many | TGTGCCAGCAGCGTAGAAGATTTCAATTCACCCCTCCACTTT | CASSVEDFNSPLHF
TRBJ2-1 | - | TRBV5-1 | many | TGCGCCAGCATGGAGGGGGCGCATAATGAGCAGTTCTTC | CASMEGAHNEQFF
TRBJ2-7 | - | TRBV6-2/TRBV6-3 | medium-sized | TGTGCCAGCAGTTACTGGGGGAACTACGAGCAGTACTTC | CASSYWGNYEQYF
TRBJ2-1 | TRBD2 | TRBV15 | medium-sized | TGTGCCACCAGCACCGGGACTAGCGGGATTAATGAGCAGTTCTTC | CATSTGTSGINEQFF
TRBJ2-7 | - | TRBV12-3/TRBV12-4 | many | TGTGCCAGCAGTTTAAGCCACCGGGTCTTTTACTTC | CASSLSHRVFYF
TRBJ1-1 | TRBD1 | TRBV29-1 | many | TGCAGCGCGAGACAGGGTGGGGTGAACACTGAAGCTTTCTTT | CSARQGGVNTEAFF
TRBJ1-2 | - | TRBV6-5 | many | TGTGCCAGCGGCCAAAGGGGGGTCATTTACCAATATGGCTACACCTTC | CASGQRGVIYQYGYTF
TRBJ2-7 | - | TRBV7-9 | many | TGTGCCAGCAGTCCCCCCGAGCGGCAGACAGGTTTCCTCTCCTACGAGCAGTACTTC | CASSPPERQTGFLSYEQYF
TRBJ1-2 | TRBD1 | TRBV11-2 | - | TGTGCCAGCAGCTCTGGGACAGACTATGGCTACACCTTC | CASSSGTDYGYTF
TRBJ1-5 | - | TRBV20-1 | many | TGCAGTGCCAAGGAGAGGGGCTACGTCAATCAGCCCCAGCATTTT | CSAKERGYVNQPQHF
TRBJ1-2 | - | TRBV6-5 | medium-sized | TGTGCCAGCAGTCAGGCCCGGCCAGGGTTCAGGTTGCGCTATGGCTACACCTTC | CASSQARPGFRLRYGYTF
TRBJ2-7 | - | TRBV6-6 | many | TGTGCCAGCACCACCGGGGAATCGGGCGAGCAGTACTTC | CASTTGESGEQYF
TRBJ2-7 | - | TRBV12-3/TRBV12-4 | medium-sized | TGTGCCAGCAGTTCGGAAGTCCCAACTCTGGGAGAGCAGTACTTC | CASSSEVPTLGEQYF
TRBJ2-7 | - | TRBV2 | medium-sized | TGTGCCAGCAGTGTTGTACCCAACGAGCAGTACTTC | CASSVVPNEQYF
TRBJ1-6 | - | TRBV4-1 | many | TGCGCCAGCAGCCAAGAAATTGCGCTGGACACGGCCTTTCGGCCCCTCCACTTT | CASSQEIALDTAFRPLHF
TRBJ1-1 | TRBD1 | TRBV5-1 | medium-sized | TGCGCCAGCAGCTTCCGGGACAGGGGCCTCGAAGCTTTCTTT | CASSFRDRGLEAFF
TRBJ1-6 | TRBD1 | TRBV20-1 | - | TGCAGTGCTAGAGGCGGCAGGGGGCGGGGATATTCACCCCTCCACTTT | CSARGGRGRGYSPLHF
TRBJ2-7 | - | TRBV6-5 | - | TGTGCCAGCAGTCGAACGACGTACTCCTACGAGCAGTACTTC | CASSRTTYSYEQYF
TRBJ1-2 | - | TRBV6-5 | medium-sized | TGTGCCAGCAGCGGGGGTCGGAGGCGGTACACCTTC | CASSGGRRRYTF
TRBJ1-6 | TRBD1 | TRBV6-6 | few | TGTGCCAGCAGTTACCCGGGGACAGTCACGCCCCTCCACTTT | CASSYPGTVTPLHF
TRBJ2-2 | - | TRBV6-2/TRBV6-3 | medium-sized | TGTGCCAGCACCCTCACGGGGGTGATGGGGGAGCTGTTTTTT | CASTLTGVMGELFF
TRBJ2-7 | - | TRBV27 | medium-sized | TGTGCCAGCAGTTCACAGGCACTGGTGCAGTACTTC | CASSSQALVQYF
TRBJ1-2 | - | TRBV3-1 | many | TGTGCCAGCAGCCAAGTCCCGCGGGACGCCTATGGCTACACCTTC | CASSQVPRDAYGYTF
TRBJ1-1 | - | TRBV3-1 | medium-sized | TGTGCCAGCAGCCAAGGTAACAGGGAAGCTGAAGCTTTCTTT | CASSQGNREAEAFF
TRBJ2-3 | TRBD1 | TRBV19 | few | TGTGCCAGTCGCCACAGGGGGCTCACAGATACGCAGTATTTT | CASRHRGLTDTQYF
TRBJ1-2 | - | TRBV28 | medium-sized | TGTGCCACCACATGGACGGGTGGCTACACCTTC | CATTWTGGYTF
TRBJ1-1 | TRBD1 | TRBV6-1 | many | TGTGCCAGCAGCGATCCCCGACTGAGGGGGCGAGCGAACACTGAAGCTTTCTTT | CASSDPRLRGRANTEAFF
TRBJ2-7 | TRBD2 | TRBV28 | medium-sized | TGTGCCAGCAGGGGGCTAGCGGGGGCCTACGAGCAGTACTTC | CASRGLAGAYEQYF
TRBJ2-1 | - | TRBV7-9 | - | TGTGCCAGCAGCTTAGCGGTAGGGAAAGGGGAGTTCTTC | CASSLAVGKGEFF
TRBJ1-6 | - | TRBV6-5 | medium-sized | TGTGCCAGCAGCAGGGCGGATAGGGGAAATTCACCCCTCCACTTT | CASSRADRGNSPLHF
TRBJ2-1 | - | TRBV30 | medium-sized | TGTGCATCCGGCCACAATGAGCAGTTCTTC | CASGHNEQFF
TRBJ1-3 | - | TRBV4-1 | few | TGCGCCAGCAGCCAAGGGGTGGGGGACTCTGGAAACACCATATATTTT | CASSQGVGDSGNTIYF
TRBJ2-7 | - | TRBV7-8 | few | TGTGCCAGCAGCCACGGGGGCGAGCAGTACTTC | CASSHGGEQYF
TRBJ1-2 | - | TRBV7-8 | many | TGTGCCAGCAGCTTAGGGGCTTTCGACTATGGCTACACCTTC | CASSLGAFDYGYTF
TRBJ2-7 | - | TRBV12-3/TRBV12-4 | medium-sized | TGTGCCAGCAGTCTTCGCCGGGACGACTACGAGCAGTACTTC | CASSLRRDDYEQYF
TRBJ1-1 | - | TRBV7-3 | many | TGTGCCAGCAGCTTAACTGGCAGCCTTACTGAAGCTTTCTTT | CASSLTGSLTEAFF
TRBJ1-6 | - | TRBV14 | many | TGTGCCAGCAGCCAAGAGCGATCGATCAATTCACCCCTCCACTTT | CASSQERSINSPLHF
TRBJ1-1 | - | TRBV20-1 | many | TGCAGTGCTACGGAGAACACTGAAGCTTTCTTT | CSATENTEAFF
TRBJ1-2 | - | TRBV28 | - | TGTGCCAGCAGTTTAGCCAGGGCTGGCTACACCTTC | CASSLARAGYTF
TRBJ2-4 | - | TRBV29-1 | many | TGCAGCGTTGTACCTCCTGGAAACATTCAGTACTTC | CSVVPPGNIQYF
TRBJ1-6 | TRBD1 | TRBV12-3/TRBV12-4 | - | TGTGCCAGCAGTTGGGACAGGGGACCCTATAATTCACCCCTCCACTTT | CASSWDRGPYNSPLHF
TRBJ2-3 | - | TRBV6-5 | medium-sized | TGTGCCAGCGGGTGGACAGGCACAGATACGCAGTATTTT | CASGWTGTDTQYF
TRBJ1-1 | - | TRBV28 | - | TGTGCCAGCAGGACGGACGTTGAAGCTTTCTTT | CASRTDVEAFF
TRBJ1-2 | - | TRBV18 | medium-sized | TGTGCCAGCTCACCACAGGGGCAGAACTATGGCTACACCTTC | CASSPQGQNYGYTF
TRBJ2-5 | TRBD2 | TRBV19 | medium-sized | TGTGCCAGTAGACGGGGCGGACTAGCCGGTAAAGAGACCCAGTACTTC | CASRRGGLAGKETQYF
TRBJ2-3 | TRBD2 | TRBV9 | many | TGTGCCAGCAGCTTTACGACTAGCGGGGGCACAGATACGCAGTATTTT | CASSFTTSGGTDTQYF
TRBJ2-1 | TRBD2 | TRBV28 | many | TGTGCCAGCAGTTTTCGGAGGGGGCTGGGTAGCGGGAGTTCCTACAATGAGCAGTTCTTC | CASSFRRGLGSGSSYNEQFF
TRBJ2-7 | - | TRBV2 | many | TGTGCCAGCAGTAGAGACGACTACGAGCAGTACTTC | CASSRDDYEQYF
TRBJ2-7 | - | TRBV12-3/TRBV12-4 | - | TGTGCCAGCAGTTACTTTATGCCCATGGGAGGACACGAGCAGTACTTC | CASSYFMPMGGHEQYF
TRBJ2-1 | TRBD2 | TRBV12-3/TRBV12-4 | medium-sized | TGTGCCAGCAGTTTACACGGTTGGGGACTAGGTGAGCAGTTCTTC | CASSLHGWGLGEQFF
TRBJ2-3 | - | TRBV7-9 | many | TGTGCCAGCAGCCCGGGGGACAGCACAGATACGCAGTATTTT | CASSPGDSTDTQYF
TRBJ1-2 | TRBD1 | TRBV5-6 | many | TGTGCCAGCAGCTTAGTGGACAGGGACCTTTATGGCTACACCTTC | CASSLVDRDLYGYTF
TRBJ1-3 | - | TRBV4-1 | many | TGCGCCAGCAGCCAAGTTCCGGGTTCTGAAAACACCATATATTTT | CASSQVPGSENTIYF